This T cell receptor (beta chain) stems from a study of regulatory T cells in long-lasting Graves disease. The junction had 9 bases not matched to a gene; V was cut back by 5 bases and J by 3 bases. CDR1 MDHEN and CDR2 SYDVKM come from the germline V gene. This CDR3 region has 18 residues. The TCR beta library used iRepertoire HTBI primers with Arm-PCR amplification of CDR3. From the multiplex PCR reads, TCRdb called clonotypes with MiXCR, one entry per CDR3 protein. The top ten hold more than 10% of the sample, which has about 560,000 distinct CDR3 sequences, 15% to 20% seen once. Time point specified: newly diagnosed GD, antithyroid drugs for less than 3 months. After RNA was extracted from PBMCs, the TCR library was made from it. The sample was also linked to a second study, of T cells in Graves' hyperthyroidism and ophthalmopathy. That report adds: The HTBI primer set was used in a first-round RT-PCR of the TCR CDR3.

The clonotype was recovered from a man in his late teens or twenties with Graves disease. The chain uses TRBV28 and TRBJ2-6; TRBD2 matches 11 bases. The material sequenced was peripheral blood mononuclear cells (PBMCs), taken at new diagnosis, from a patient treated with antithyroid drugs. The CDR3 protein is CASSGVPSGRNGANVLTF. The CDR3 DNA sequence: TGTGCCAGCAGTGGGGTCCCTAGCGGGAGGAATGGGGCCAACGTCCTGACTTTC.